These 28 T cell receptor beta chains came from one sample sequenced in a study of T cell responses to AZD1222 COVID-19 vaccine. TCRdb's table, derived via immunoSEQ multiplex PCR, lists solely in-frame clones and lacks some. This table has more than 95,000 clones, over 75% appearing once. The material was peripheral blood, obtained on day 0 of AZD1222 vaccination. These receptors came from an adult in good health.

The genes are TRBV7-2 and TRBJ2-7; D is possibly TRBD2 (6 bases). The CDR3 extends over 14 amino acids. Trimming removed 5 bases from V and 3 bases from J, with 14 bases in between. Germline V CDR1 and CDR2: SGHTA, FQGNSA. DNA for the CDR3: TGTGCCAGCAGCCCTCGGAGGGGCGGCTACGAGCAGTACTTC. It yields the protein CASSPRRGGYEQYF.

The chain employs TRBV7-9 and TRBJ2-1; the D is unclear. This CDR3 contains 12 residues. Germline V gene data show CDR1 as SEHNR and CDR2 as FQNEAQ (reference sequence). With 6 bases removed from V and 5 bases from J, the gap between germline ends came to 8 bases. This chain's CDR3 is CASRGYDNEQFF. CDR3 nucleotide sequence: TGTGCCAGCAGGGGCTATGACAATGAGCAGTTCTTC. Together with reference TRBV7-9 and TRBJ2-1, the CDR3 gives the full variable domain: DTGVSQNPRHKITKRGQNVTFRCDPISEHNRLYWYRQTLGQGPEFLTYFQNEAQLEKSRLLSDRFSAERPKGSFSTLEIQRTEQGDSAMYLCASRGYDNEQFFGPGTRLTVL.

This chain links TRBV19 with TRBJ2-1, with 12 nucleotides matching TRBD2. The CDR3 consists of 14 residues. The V and J ends lost 3 bases and 9 bases, in that order; junction bases with no gene match: 3. Germline V gene lookup returns CDR1 LNHDA and CDR2 SQIVND (reference sequence). CDR3 in amino acids: CASSILAGGIEQFF. The CDR3 DNA reads as TGTGCCAGTAGTATCCTAGCGGGAGGGATTGAGCAGTTCTTC.

V is TRBV7-9 and J is TRBJ1-1, with unresolved D. Germline V gives CDR1 SEHNR, CDR2 FQNEAQ (reference sequence). V was pared by 3 bases and J by 5 bases, with 13 bases between. The CDR3 extends over 14 amino acids. CDR3 nucleotides: TGTGCCAGCAGCTTCCCCCCGGGCCAAACTGAAGCTTTCTTT. Its protein is CASSFPPGQTEAFF.

The chain combines TRBV15 with TRBJ1-4, with 7 nucleotides matching TRBD1. The CDR3 length is 15 residues. Germline V gene data show CDR1 as LNHNV and CDR2 as YYDKDF (reference sequence). V lost 0 bases to trimming and J lost 10 bases; unmatched junction nucleotides: 8. The CDR3 coding sequence is TGTGCCACCAGCAGAGATAAGGGGGCAGGACGAAAACTGTTTTTT. Protein product: CATSRDKGAGRKLFF.

This clone was seen a few times. The rearrangement uses TRBV3-1 (or the pseudogene TRBV3-2) and TRBJ1-3; D is uncertain. Per the germline V gene, CDR1 is LGHDT and CDR2 is YNNKEL (reference sequence). The ends were cut back, 1 base at V and 9 bases at J, with 4 bases in the middle. The CDR3 totals 11 residues. CDR3 in amino acids: CASSQVGTIYF. CDR3 coding DNA: TGTGCCAGCAGCCAAGTAGGCACCATATATTTT.

This clone came up once. The V call is TRBV14, the J call TRBJ2-5; D is undetermined. The ends were cut back, 4 bases at V and 5 bases at J, with 5 bases in the middle. The CDR3 totals 11 residues. The V gene's germline CDR1 is SGHDN and CDR2 FVKESK. CDR3 coding DNA: TGTGCCAGCAGCCTCCGTGAGACCCAGTACTTC. Translating it yields CASSLRETQYF.

The gene calls are TRBV10-3 and TRBJ2-1; 7 bases fit TRBD2. This CDR3 has 15 residues. V was clipped by 4 bases and J by 5 bases; unmatched bases: 8. Germline loops: CDR1 ENHRY, CDR2 SYGVKD. Here the CDR3 reads CAISVSAGLDNEQFF. CDR3 bases: TGTGCCATCAGTGTCTCAGCGGGGCTTGACAATGAGCAGTTCTTC.

This clone was detected once. The CDR3 bases are TGTGCCAGCGGACAGTCCTCTGGAAACACCATATATTTT. This gives the protein CASGQSSGNTIYF. The J gene is TRBJ1-3, the V gene TRBV2; possible D gene TRBD1, 6 bases. Per germline, CDR1 SNHLY and CDR2 FYNNEI. The CDR3 runs to 13 residues. V lost 8 bases and J 0 bases, leaving 8 bases between the germline ends. Supplemented by reference TRBV2 and TRBJ1-3, the full variable domain reads EPEVTQTPSHQVTQMGQEVILRCVPISNHLYFYWYRQILGQKVEFLVSFYNNEISEKSEIFDDQFSVERPDGSNFTLKIRSTKLEDSAMYFCASGQSSGNTIYFGEGSWLTVV.

CDR3 region: CASSPTGVTNYGYTF. The CDR3 DNA reads as TGTGCCAGTAGTCCTACTGGCGTTACTAACTATGGCTACACCTTC. The chain carries TRBV19 and TRBJ1-2; D ambiguous. This CDR3 is 15 amino acids long. The germline V and J ends were trimmed by 5 bases and 0 bases, with 13 bases remaining between them. In germline, CDR1 is LNHDA, CDR2 SQIVND (reference sequence).

The J gene is TRBJ2-7, the V gene TRBV6-5, with D hard to call. With 4 bases removed from V and 3 bases from J, the gap between germline ends came to 7 bases. Germline-derived CDR1 and CDR2 are MNHEY and SVGAGI. The CDR3 is 12 residues long. The CDR3 spells CASSLSGYEQYF. The CDR3 coding sequence is TGTGCCAGCAGTTTGTCTGGCTACGAGCAGTACTTC.

J is TRBJ2-1 and V is TRBV7-9; the match to TRBD2 covers 9 bases. In germline, CDR1 is SEHNR, CDR2 FQNEAQ (reference sequence). J gave up 6 bases and V 3 bases, and 6 bases lay outside the gene matches. The CDR3 runs to 15 residues. The CDR3 nucleotides are TGTGCCAGCAGCTTGGGCGGGAGGGCCGGCAATGAGCAGTTCTTC. Translating gives CASSLGGRAGNEQFF.

The J gene is TRBJ1-5, the V gene TRBV28, with no clear D. The V and J ends lost 6 bases and 5 bases respectively, with 14 bases between them. CDR3 size: 14 residues. The germline V gene has CDR1 MDHEN and CDR2 SYDVKM. The CDR3, as DNA: TGTGCCAGCAGCAACCCAACAATTGATCAGCCCCAGCATTTT. It encodes CASSNPTIDQPQHF.

This rearrangement joins TRBV2 to TRBJ2-1; D gene ambiguous. Germline CDR1 is SNHLY and CDR2 is FYNNEI. The V gene lost 5 bases and the J gene lost 3 bases, with 11 bases spanning the gap. The CDR3 has 14 residues. CDR3 nucleotides: TGTGCCAGCAGTCCCTCGGAGCTCTACAATGAGCAGTTCTTC. Translation: CASSPSELYNEQFF. Full variable domain (outside the CDR3, taken from reference TRBV2 and TRBJ2-1): EPEVTQTPSHQVTQMGQEVILRCVPISNHLYFYWYRQILGQKVEFLVSFYNNEISEKSEIFDDQFSVERPDGSNFTLKIRSTKLEDSAMYFCASSPSELYNEQFFGPGTRLTVL.

The chain carries TRBV7-2 and TRBJ1-2; TRBD1 matches at 7 bases. The CDR3 contains 17 residues. V shed 0 bases and J 7 bases; nucleotides not matched to a gene: 14. Germline CDR1 SGHTA, CDR2 FQGNSA. The CDR3 DNA follows: TGTGCCAGCAGCTTAGCGCGGGGGAGACAGGGTGGGAGTGGCTACACCTTC. Amino acid sequence: CASSLARGRQGGSGYTF.

CDR3 region: CASSRTGGDQPQHF. CDR3 DNA: TGTGCCAGCAGTCGGACAGGGGGCGATCAGCCCCAGCATTTT. The chain links TRBV3-1 (or the pseudogene TRBV3-2) to TRBJ1-5; 11 positions match TRBD1. V shed 6 bases and J 5 bases; nucleotides not matched to a gene: 3. CDR1 and CDR2 from the germline V gene are LGHDT and YNNKEL (reference sequence). The CDR3 spans 14 residues.

The V gene is TRBV18, the J gene TRBJ2-1; D unresolved. The CDR3 contains 13 residues. V dropped 5 bases and J dropped 4 bases, with 9 bases sitting between them. CDR1 and CDR2 (germline): KGHSH, LQKENI. The CDR3 loop is CASSSDIYNEQFF. CDR3 sequence (DNA): TGTGCCAGCTCAAGCGACATTTACAATGAGCAGTTCTTC.

The chain joins TRBV7-8 to TRBJ2-7, with D unresolved. Trimming cost V 5 bases and J 6 bases, with 17 bases left between them. The length of the CDR3 is 14 residues. Germline values: CDR1 SGHVS, CDR2 FQNEAQ. The CDR3 is CASSILDKRSEQYF. The DNA for the CDR3 is TGTGCCAGCAGCATTCTAGATAAAAGGAGCGAGCAGTACTTC.

This rearrangement joins TRBV5-6 to TRBJ2-5; D may be TRBD2 (5 bases). Germline V gives CDR1 SGHDT, CDR2 YYEEEE. This CDR3 region has 13 residues. V was trimmed by 6 bases and J by 2 bases, leaving 11 bases between them. CDR3 sequence: CASTSTGQETQYF. The CDR3 coding sequence is TGTGCCAGCACCTCGACGGGACAAGAGACCCAGTACTTC. The variable domain in full, with the rest retrieved from reference TRBV5-6 and TRBJ2-5, is DAGVTQSPTHLIKTRGQQVTLRCSPKSGHDTVSWYQQALGQGPQFIFQYYEEEERQRGNFPDRFSGHQFPNYSSELNVNALLLGDSALYLCASTSTGQETQYFGPGTRLLVL.

This CDR3 reads CASKGLGMAEAFF. The CDR3 DNA reads as TGTGCCAGCAAGGGACTGGGAATGGCTGAAGCTTTCTTT. J is TRBJ1-1 and V is TRBV2; possible D gene TRBD1, 5 bases. There are 13 residues in the CDR3. V lost 7 bases, J lost 6 bases, and 15 bases lay in between. From germline, CDR1 is SNHLY and CDR2 FYNNEI.

The chain has TRBV28 and TRBJ2-3; D not certain. The CDR3 has 14 amino acids. Germline CDR1 MDHEN, CDR2 SYDVKM. Trimming left V 6 bases short and J 0 bases short, with 10 bases between. Written as DNA, the CDR3 is TGTGCCAGCAGATTGGGGAAAAGCACAGATACGCAGTATTTT. Translation: CASRLGKSTDTQYF.

This rearrangement joins TRBV18 to TRBJ2-2; 9 bases map to TRBD1. V lost 1 base and J lost 5; bases outside the gene matches: 5. CDR1 and CDR2 from the germline V gene are KGHSH and LQKENI. The CDR3 runs 16 residues. Here the CDR3 DNA reads TGTGCCAGCTCACCACTCGACAGGGGGTGGACCGGGGAGCTGTTTTTT. Translation: CASSPLDRGWTGELFF.

V and J are TRBV6-5 and TRBJ1-2; 8 nucleotides align to TRBD1. With V trimmed by 4 bases and J by 4 bases, 8 bases remained unmatched. Germline V gene sequence: CDR1 MNHEY, CDR2 SVGAGI. This CDR3 is 15 amino acids long. CDR3 nucleotides: TGTGCCAGCAGTTCCCGACCACAGGGGGTCTATGGCTACACCTTC. Translating gives CASSSRPQGVYGYTF.

The table lists this clone with a count of one. This chain connects TRBV27 to TRBJ2-2, with 9 bases lining up with TRBD1. With 5 bases clipped from V and 4 bases from J, the junction kept 14 bases outside the gene matches. Germline assignment: CDR1 MNHEY and CDR2 SMNVEV (reference sequence). The CDR3 is made up of 18 amino acids. The CDR3 is CASSPTGQGHRGTGELFF. Written as DNA, the CDR3 is TGTGCCAGCAGTCCAACGGGACAGGGTCATCGCGGCACCGGGGAGCTGTTTTTT.

The chain carries TRBV11-2 and TRBJ1-1; D is perhaps TRBD1 (5 bases). V lost 4 bases to trimming and J lost 4 bases, with 13 bases between them. The germline V gene encodes CDR1 SGHAT and CDR2 FQNNGV. The length of the CDR3 is 14 residues. CDR3 in DNA: TGTGCCAGCAGCTCAGGGTCGGGTAGCACTGAAGCTTTCTTT. It is translated as CASSSGSGSTEAFF. The full variable domain, with the rest looked up from reference TRBV11-2 and TRBJ1-1, is EAGVAQSPRYKIIEKRQSVAFWCNPISGHATLYWYQQILGQGPKLLIQFQNNGVVDDSQLPKDRFSAERLKGVDSTLKIQPAKLEDSAVYLCASSSGSGSTEAFFGQGTRLTVV.

The table lists this clone with a count of one. The gene calls are TRBV6-5 and TRBJ2-2, with 8 bases that match TRBD1. Germline V gene data show CDR1 as MNHEY and CDR2 as SVGAGI. The CDR3 loop spans 16 amino acids. V gave up 2 bases and J gave up 3 bases; unmatched junction bases: 5. CDR3 nucleotides: TGTGCCAGCAGTTACGGAACAGGGGGTTACACCGGGGAGCTGTTTTTT. Amino acids: CASSYGTGGYTGELFF.

V gene TRBV10-3 combines with J gene TRBJ2-7; 10 bases align to TRBD1. J lost 3 bases, V lost 4 bases, and 3 bases had no gene match. CDR3 length equals 14 residues. From germline, CDR1 is ENHRY and CDR2 SYGVKD. The DNA of the CDR3 is TGTGCCATCAGTGGGGACAGGGGACTCTACGAGCAGTACTTC. This sequence encodes CAISGDRGLYEQYF.

The chain combines TRBV7-9 with TRBJ2-2; tentatively, D is TRBD2 (6 bases). This CDR3 has 16 residues. V lost 4 bases and J lost 1, with 13 bases in between. Germline CDR1 is SEHNR and CDR2 is FQNEAQ (reference sequence). CDR3 sequence reads: CASSSGTGRNTGELFF. Written as DNA, the CDR3 is TGTGCCAGCAGCTCGGGGACTGGACGGAACACCGGGGAGCTGTTTTTT.